These T cell receptor beta chains were read from a single sample in a study of blood T cell repertoires in COVID-19. Repertoires were generated with immunoSEQ multiplex PCR, while TCRdb's copy carries only in-frame clones and drops some. The sample holds 80,000 to 95,000 clones; around 87% are singletons and the top ten take about 2.9%. Sequencing input: peripheral blood. Receptor source: a woman aged 50 to 60 with active or convalescent COVID-19. The CDR3 runs from the conserved cysteine through the conserved F or W. The D gene is left open where the match is weak. Only part of the rows carry a size: once, few, many, or a class if the clone is expanded.

CASSLSTGSSYNSPLHF,TGTGCCAGCAGTTTAAGTACGGGGAGCTCCTATAATTCACCCCTCCACTTT,17,TRBJ1-6,-,-,TRBV27
CASSREENTGELFF,TGCGCCAGCAGTAGAGAGGAAAACACCGGGGAGCTGTTTTTT,14,TRBJ2-2,-,-,TRBV5-1
CASSPGGTMGAFF,TGTGCCAGCAGTCCGGGGGGGACTATGGGAGCTTTCTTT,13,TRBJ1-1,few,-,TRBV6-5
CASSWGLGAGDTQYF,TGTGCCAGCAGCTGGGGTTTGGGGGCTGGAGATACGCAGTATTTT,15,TRBJ2-3,-,-,TRBV7-3
CASRQGNSNQPQHF,TGTGCCAGCAGACAGGGGAATAGCAATCAGCCCCAGCATTTT,14,TRBJ1-5,-,TRBD1,TRBV3-1/TRBV3-2
CASSYSNFRGLEQYF,TGTGCCAGCAGTTACTCGAATTTCCGTGGCCTCGAGCAGTACTTC,15,TRBJ2-7,once,-,TRBV6-5
CASSSIGTDSAQRETQYF,TGTGCCAGCAGCTCAATTGGCACGGACAGTGCCCAAAGGGAGACCCAGTACTTC,18,TRBJ2-5,-,-,TRBV7-6
CASGLILQGTGNTIYF,TGTGCTAGTGGTTTGATTTTACAGGGGACTGGAAACACCATATATTTT,16,TRBJ1-3,-,TRBD1,TRBV12-5
CASSHRGRGNIQYF,TGTGCCAGCAGCCACAGGGGGCGAGGGAACATTCAGTACTTC,14,TRBJ2-4,-,TRBD1,TRBV7-8
CAWTGLHQETQYF,TGTGCCTGGACGGGACTGCATCAAGAGACCCAGTACTTC,13,TRBJ2-5,-,-,TRBV30
CASSPGGASSYEQYF,TGCGCCAGCAGCCCGGGGGGGGCGAGCTCCTACGAGCAGTACTTC,15,TRBJ2-7,-,TRBD2,TRBV4-3
CASSYSPGPATEAFF,TGTGCCAGCAGTTACTCGCCAGGGCCTGCCACTGAAGCTTTCTTT,15,TRBJ1-1,-,-,TRBV6-5
CASSVATGAGAGGNTIYF,TGTGCCAGCAGCGTAGCCACGGGCGCGGGGGCGGGTGGAAACACCATATATTTT,18,TRBJ1-3,-,-,TRBV9
CAYRDRVLSPLHF,TGTGCCTATCGGGACAGGGTTTTGTCACCCCTCCACTTT,13,TRBJ1-6,-,TRBD1,TRBV30
CASSPYREETQYF,TGTGCCAGCAGCCCGTACAGGGAAGAGACCCAGTACTTC,13,TRBJ2-5,-,-,TRBV7-2
CASSLLGQGDYEQYF,TGTGCCAGCAGCTTACTCGGGCAGGGGGACTACGAGCAGTACTTC,15,TRBJ2-7,-,TRBD1,TRBV7-2
CASSLSGGGTGDTQYF,TGTGCCAGCAGCTTATCGGGCGGGGGTACGGGCGATACGCAGTATTTT,16,TRBJ2-3,-,TRBD2,TRBV7-9
CASSLWSSGGSSYNEQFF,TGCGCCAGCAGCTTATGGTCAAGCGGGGGTTCTTCCTACAATGAGCAGTTCTTC,18,TRBJ2-1,-,TRBD2,TRBV5-1
CASSLRQVGTDTQYF,TGTGCCAGCAGTCTCAGGCAGGTTGGCACAGATACGCAGTATTTT,15,TRBJ2-3,few,-,TRBV5-8
CAWMGHEEKLFF,TGTGCCTGGATGGGACACGAAGAAAAACTGTTTTTT,12,TRBJ1-4,-,-,TRBV30
CASSSLGANVLTF,TGTGCCAGCAGCTCTTTAGGGGCCAACGTCCTGACTTTC,13,TRBJ2-6,-,-,TRBV7-8
CASGLAGGTEAFF,TGTGCTAGTGGTTTGGCAGGGGGAACTGAAGCTTTCTTT,13,TRBJ1-1,-,TRBD1,TRBV12-5
CASSPQGAPYEQYF,TGTGCCAGCAGCCCGCAGGGGGCCCCCTACGAGCAGTACTTC,14,TRBJ2-7,-,TRBD1,TRBV9
CASSIRQGAREKLFF,TGTGCCAGTAGTATACGGCAGGGGGCGCGGGAAAAACTGTTTTTT,15,TRBJ1-4,-,TRBD1,TRBV19
CASSLRQGATGELFF,TGTGCCAGCAGCCTAAGACAGGGGGCTACCGGGGAGCTGTTTTTT,15,TRBJ2-2,once,TRBD1,TRBV7-2
CSVEGGTNTETQYF,TGCAGCGTTGAGGGGGGAACGAATACAGAGACCCAGTACTTC,14,TRBJ2-5,once,-,TRBV29-1
CASSLGLDRNTEAFF,TGTGCCAGCAGCTTAGGTTTAGATAGAAACACTGAAGCTTTCTTT,15,TRBJ1-1,-,-,TRBV7-2